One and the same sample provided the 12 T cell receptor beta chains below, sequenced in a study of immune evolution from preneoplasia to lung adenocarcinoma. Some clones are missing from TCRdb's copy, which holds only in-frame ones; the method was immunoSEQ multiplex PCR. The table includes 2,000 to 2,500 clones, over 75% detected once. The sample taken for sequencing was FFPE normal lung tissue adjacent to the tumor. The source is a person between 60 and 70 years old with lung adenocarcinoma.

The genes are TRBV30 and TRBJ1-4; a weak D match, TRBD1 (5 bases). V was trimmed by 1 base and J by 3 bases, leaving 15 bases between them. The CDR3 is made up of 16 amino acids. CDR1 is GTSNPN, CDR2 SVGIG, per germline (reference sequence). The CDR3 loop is CAWSATGRGSNEKLFF. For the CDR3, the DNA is TGTGCCTGGAGTGCGACGGGAAGGGGATCTAATGAAAAACTGTTTTTT.

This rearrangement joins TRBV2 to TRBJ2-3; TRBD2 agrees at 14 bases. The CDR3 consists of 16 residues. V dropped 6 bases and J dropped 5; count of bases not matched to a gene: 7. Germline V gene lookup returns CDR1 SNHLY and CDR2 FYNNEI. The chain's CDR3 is CASRPTSGRAGDTQYF. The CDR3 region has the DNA TGTGCCAGCAGACCGACTAGCGGGAGGGCGGGAGATACGCAGTATTTT.

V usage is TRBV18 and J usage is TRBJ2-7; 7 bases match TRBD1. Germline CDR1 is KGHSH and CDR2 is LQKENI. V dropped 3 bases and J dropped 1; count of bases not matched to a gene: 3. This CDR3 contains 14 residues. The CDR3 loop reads CASSPGRGSYEQYF. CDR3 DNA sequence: TGTGCCAGCTCACCGGGCAGGGGGTCCTACGAGCAGTACTTC. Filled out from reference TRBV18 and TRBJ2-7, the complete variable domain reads NAGVMQNPRHLVRRRGQEARLRCSPMKGHSHVYWYRQLPEEGLKFMVYLQKENIIDESGMPKERFSAEFPKEGPSILRIQQVVRGDSAAYFCASSPGRGSYEQYFGPGTRLTVT.

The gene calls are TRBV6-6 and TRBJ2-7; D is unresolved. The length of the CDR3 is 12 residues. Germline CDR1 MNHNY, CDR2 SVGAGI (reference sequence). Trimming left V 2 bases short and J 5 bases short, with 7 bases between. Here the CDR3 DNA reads TGTGCCAGCAGTTACATGTTCAACGAGCAGTACTTC. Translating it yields CASSYMFNEQYF.

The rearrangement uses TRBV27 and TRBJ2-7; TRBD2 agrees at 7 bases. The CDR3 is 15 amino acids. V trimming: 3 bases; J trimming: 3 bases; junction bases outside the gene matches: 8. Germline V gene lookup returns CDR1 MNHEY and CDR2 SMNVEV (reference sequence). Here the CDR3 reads CASSFRLAAGYEQYF. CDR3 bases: TGTGCCAGCAGTTTCAGACTAGCTGCGGGCTACGAGCAGTACTTC.

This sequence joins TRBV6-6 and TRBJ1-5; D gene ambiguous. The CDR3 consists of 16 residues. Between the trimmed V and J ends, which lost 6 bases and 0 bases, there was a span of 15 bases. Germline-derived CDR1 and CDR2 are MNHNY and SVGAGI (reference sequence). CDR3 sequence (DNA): TGTGCCAGCAGAACCTCACACCCGGATAGCAATCAGCCCCAGCATTTT. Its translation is CASRTSHPDSNQPQHF.

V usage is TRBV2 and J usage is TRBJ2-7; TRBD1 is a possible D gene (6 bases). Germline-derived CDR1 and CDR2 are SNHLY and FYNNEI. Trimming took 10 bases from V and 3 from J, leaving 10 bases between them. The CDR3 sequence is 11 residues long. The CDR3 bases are TGTGCCACCAGGACAGTCTACGAGCAGTACTTC. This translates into CATRTVYEQYF.

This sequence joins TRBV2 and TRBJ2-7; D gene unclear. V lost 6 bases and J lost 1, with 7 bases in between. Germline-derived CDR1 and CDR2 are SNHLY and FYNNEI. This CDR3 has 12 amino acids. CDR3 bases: TGTGCCAGCAGGTCCCTGTCCTACGAGCAGTACTTC. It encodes CASRSLSYEQYF. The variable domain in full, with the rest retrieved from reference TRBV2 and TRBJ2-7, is EPEVTQTPSHQVTQMGQEVILRCVPISNHLYFYWYRQILGQKVEFLVSFYNNEISEKSEIFDDQFSVERPDGSNFTLKIRSTKLEDSAMYFCASRSLSYEQYFGPGTRLTVT.

The CDR3 bases are TGTGCCAGCAGCATCCTCAGCGGGAGGGCCGTAGAGACCCAGTACTTC. Translation: CASSILSGRAVETQYF. V and J are TRBV9 and TRBJ2-5, with TRBD2 matching over 10 bases. With V trimmed by 4 bases and J by 4 bases, 10 bases remained unmatched. The CDR3 spans 16 residues. CDR1 is SGDLS and CDR2 is YYNGEE in the germline V gene.

The CDR3 bases are TGTGCCAGCAGTGAATTTAGGGGAGGTGAGACCCAGTACTTC. Residues: CASSEFRGGETQYF. The gene calls are TRBV25-1 and TRBJ2-5; D perhaps matches TRBD2 (6 bases). The CDR3 loop spans 14 amino acids. Germline CDR1 and CDR2: MGHDK and SYGVNS. Trimming took off 1 base at V and 5 bases at J, with 11 bases between the two ends.

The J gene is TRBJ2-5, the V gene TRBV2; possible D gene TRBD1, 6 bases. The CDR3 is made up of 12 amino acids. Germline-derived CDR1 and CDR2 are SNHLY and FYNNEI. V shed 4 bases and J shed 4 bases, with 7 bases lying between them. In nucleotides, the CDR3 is TGTGCCAGCAGTGCCAGGGGAGAGACCCAGTACTTC. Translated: CASSARGETQYF.

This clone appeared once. CDR3: CAWSVGTDTQYF. DNA of the CDR3: TGTGCCTGGAGTGTTGGCACAGATACGCAGTATTTT. This chain uses TRBV30 with TRBJ2-3; D uncertain. The V and J ends lost 0 bases and 1 base respectively, with 2 bases between them. The CDR3 is made up of 12 amino acids. The V gene's germline CDR1 is GTSNPN and CDR2 SVGIG (reference sequence).